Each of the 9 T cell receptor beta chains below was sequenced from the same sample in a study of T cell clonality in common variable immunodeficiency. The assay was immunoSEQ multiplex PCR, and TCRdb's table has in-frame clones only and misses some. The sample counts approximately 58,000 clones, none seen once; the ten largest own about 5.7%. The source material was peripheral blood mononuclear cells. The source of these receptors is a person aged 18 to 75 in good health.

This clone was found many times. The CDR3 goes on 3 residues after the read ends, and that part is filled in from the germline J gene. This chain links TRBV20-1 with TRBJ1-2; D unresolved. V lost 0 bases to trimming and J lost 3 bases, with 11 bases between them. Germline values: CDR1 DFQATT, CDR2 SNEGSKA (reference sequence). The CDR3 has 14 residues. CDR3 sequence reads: CSARDLRNHYGYTF. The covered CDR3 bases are TGCAGTGCTAGAGATTTGCGGAACCACTATGGC.

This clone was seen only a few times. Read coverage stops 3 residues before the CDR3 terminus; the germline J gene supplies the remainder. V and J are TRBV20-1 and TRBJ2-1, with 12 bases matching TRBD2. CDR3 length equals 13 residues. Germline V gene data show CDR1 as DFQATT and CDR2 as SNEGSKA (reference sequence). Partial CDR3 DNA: TGCGTGGCCCCACTAGCGGGAGGCGATGAG. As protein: CVAPLAGGDE. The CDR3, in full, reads CVAPLAGGDEQFF.

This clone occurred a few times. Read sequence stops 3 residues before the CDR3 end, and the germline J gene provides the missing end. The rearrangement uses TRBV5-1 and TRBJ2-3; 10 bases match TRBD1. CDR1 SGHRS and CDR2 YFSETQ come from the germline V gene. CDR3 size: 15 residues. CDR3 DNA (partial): TGCGCCAGCAGCCACGGGACAGGGGACAATCAGCCG. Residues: CASSHGTGDNQP. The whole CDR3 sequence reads CASSHGTGDNQPQYF.

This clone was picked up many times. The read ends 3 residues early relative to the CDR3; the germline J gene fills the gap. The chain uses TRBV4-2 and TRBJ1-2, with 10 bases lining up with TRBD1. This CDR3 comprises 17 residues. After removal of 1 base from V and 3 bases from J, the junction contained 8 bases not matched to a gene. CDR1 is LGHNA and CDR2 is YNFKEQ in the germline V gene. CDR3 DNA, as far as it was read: TGTGCCAGCAGCCAAGTTGGACAGGGGGGATTTGACTATGGC. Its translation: CASSQVGQGGFDYG. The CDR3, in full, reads CASSQVGQGGFDYGYTF.

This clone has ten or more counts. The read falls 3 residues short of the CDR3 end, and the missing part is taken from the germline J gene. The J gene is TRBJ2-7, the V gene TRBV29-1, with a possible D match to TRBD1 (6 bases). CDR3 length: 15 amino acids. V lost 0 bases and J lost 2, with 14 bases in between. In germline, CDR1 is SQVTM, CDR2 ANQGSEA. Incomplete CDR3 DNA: TGCAGCGTTGAAGATCCTGGGGGCCTCCCCTACGAG. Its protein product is CSVEDPGGLPYE. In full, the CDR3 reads CSVEDPGGLPYEQYF.

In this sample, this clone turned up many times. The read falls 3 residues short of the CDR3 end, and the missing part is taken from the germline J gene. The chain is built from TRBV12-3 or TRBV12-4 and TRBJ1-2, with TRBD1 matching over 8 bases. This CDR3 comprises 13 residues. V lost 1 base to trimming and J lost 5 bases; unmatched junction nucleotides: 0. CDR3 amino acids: CASSLDRGYGYTF. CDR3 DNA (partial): TGTGCCAGCAGTTTAGACAGGGGGTATGGC.

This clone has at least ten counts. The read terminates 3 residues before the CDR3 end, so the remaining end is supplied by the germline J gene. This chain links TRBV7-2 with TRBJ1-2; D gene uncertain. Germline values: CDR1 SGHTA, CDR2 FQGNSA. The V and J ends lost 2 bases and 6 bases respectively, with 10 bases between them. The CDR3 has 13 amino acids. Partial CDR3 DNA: TGTGCCAGCAGCTTAATGGAGGGTCATGGC. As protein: CASSLMEGHG. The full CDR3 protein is CASSLMEGHGYTF.

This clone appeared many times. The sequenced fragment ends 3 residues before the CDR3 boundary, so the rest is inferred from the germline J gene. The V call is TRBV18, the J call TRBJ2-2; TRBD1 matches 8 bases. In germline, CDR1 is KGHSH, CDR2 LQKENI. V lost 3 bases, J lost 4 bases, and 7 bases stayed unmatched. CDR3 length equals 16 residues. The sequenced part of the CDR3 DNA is TGTGCCAGCTCACCCGACAGGGGCCGGGGCACCGGGGAG. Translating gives CASSPDRGRGTGE. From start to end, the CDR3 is CASSPDRGRGTGELFF.

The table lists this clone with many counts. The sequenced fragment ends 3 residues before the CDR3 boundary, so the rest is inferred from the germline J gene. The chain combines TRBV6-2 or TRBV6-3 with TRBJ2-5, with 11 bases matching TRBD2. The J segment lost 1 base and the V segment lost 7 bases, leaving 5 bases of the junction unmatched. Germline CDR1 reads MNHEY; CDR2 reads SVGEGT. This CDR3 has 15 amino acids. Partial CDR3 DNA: TGTGCCAGCACCCAGGGACTAGCGGTCCAAGAGACC. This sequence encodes CASTQGLAVQET. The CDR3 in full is CASTQGLAVQETQYF.